One T cell receptor beta chain is described in this entry. Time point noted: blood from clinic visit 5 months post-surgery; TSC patient then seizure free. Sequencing was limited to surgery cases with top T cell transcript signatures in brain tissue. Before surgery, patients took at least one anti-epileptic drug. Germline V gene sequence: CDR1 MGHRA, CDR2 YSYEKL. Trimming cost V 3 bases and J 10 bases, with 18 bases left between them. This CDR3 spans 14 amino acids. The data belong to a study of brain T cells in children with intractable seizures. TCRdb keeps only in-frame clones here, not all; method: immunoSEQ multiplex PCR. The sample lists about 340,000 clones; more than 85% were seen once.

The receptor was isolated from a boy in the first two years of life with tuberous sclerosis and intractable seizures. The sequencing here drew on peripheral blood, taken less than 6 months after surgery. The V call is TRBV4-1, the J call TRBJ1-2; a weak D match, TRBD1 (5 bases). CDR3 DNA: TGCGCCAGCAGCCAGCCTCTGAGGGAGGGGAACTACACCTTC. It encodes CASSQPLREGNYTF.